This TCR beta chain was found in a study of CD8 T cells in ankylosing spondylitis. Regarding the study as a whole: Several highly homologous variants made up a TCR beta motif, and this motif appeared characteristic of ankylosing spondylitis blood.

The CDR3 sequence is 15 residues long. The V gene's germline CDR1 is MNHNS and CDR2 SASEGT. Trimming cost V 5 bases and J 2 bases, with 14 bases left between them. In TCRdb, the 5' RACE reads were re-called with MiXCR into one record per CDR3 protein. The repertoire holds 750,000 to 850,000 distinct CDR3 sequences, with about 12% as singletons. As for this clonotype: Its antigen is undetermined.

The source material was blood, either unsorted or a sorted T cell fraction (not recorded which). J is TRBJ2-3 and V is TRBV6-1; no clear D. This sequence was found in a male donor with ankylosing spondylitis. CDR3 nucleotide sequence: TGTGCCAGCAGTCGAAACCAGGTTGACACAGATACGCAGTATTTT. This codes for CASSRNQVDTDTQYF.